This record covers a single TCR beta chain. J was trimmed by 3 bases and V by 5 bases; bases with no gene match: 5. Germline values: CDR1 LNHDA, CDR2 SQIVND (reference sequence). This CDR3 spans 15 amino acids. The assay was immunoSEQ multiplex PCR, and TCRdb's table has in-frame clones only and misses some. The profile shows under 150,000 clones, approximately 91% of them singletons. This sample is part of a study of control samples from healthy donors and cancer patients. The chain links TRBV19 to TRBJ2-1, with 9 bases fitting TRBD2. Material for sequencing was blood. The origin of this receptor is a man aged 25 to 45 in good health. The CDR3 nucleotides are TGTGCCAGTAGTGCGGGACTAGCAAGCTACAATGAGCAGTTCTTC. Its translation: CASSAGLASYNEQFF.